This TCR beta chain was documented in a study of T-cell memory formation after mild COVID-19 (dated by TCRdb to 2020 to 2022). Notes on the research overall: TCR sequence clusters from the two donors were found to be largely donor specific. Longitudinal TCRalpha and TCRbeta repertoire sequencing tracked T-cell clones expanding and contracting after mild COVID-19 in a couple of donors. The cohort was made up of two young adult volunteers, one female and one male, who were previously healthy. Overall results and qualifications from the work: Only a couple of mild cases were covered by the study, and larger cohorts that include severe cases with pre-infection samples were considered necessary. The detection of some responding clones in pre-infection memory suggests that pre-existing cross-reactive memory T cells joined the SARS-CoV-2 response. The second-wave clones that peaked on day 37 were not confirmed to be SARS-CoV-2 specific. Contracting CD4+ clones were found mainly in CM and EM memory subsets, while CD8+ clones were enriched in EMRA. Clones that contracted from day 15 to 85 showed balanced CD4/CD8 phenotypes, whereas a second wave of clones that expanded from day 15 to 37 leaned towards CD4+.

Ficoll-Paque density gradient centrifugation was used to isolate PBMCs. Per the germline V gene, SGHRS is the CDR1 and YFSETQ is the CDR2. After removal of 0 bases from V and 3 bases from J, the junction retains 1 base not matched to a gene. The CDR3 goes from the cysteine to the phenylalanine over 14 residues. Only the CDR3 portion is preserved as DNA: 42 bases, with reading frame beginning at the first base. In its sample, this clonotype was seen a few times. Its binding antigen is unknown. No quality values exist for individual bases; no much larger clone is one base distant. The sequencer listed for this sample is Illumina NovaSeq 6000. TCRalpha and TCRbeta cDNA libraries were built by 5'RACE with constant-segment primers, adding sample barcodes and unique molecular identifiers. Trizol reagent was used to extract RNA from every sample. Amplification of the libraries took two PCR steps, and the second step added a second sample barcode plus Illumina TruSeq adapters. Sequencing of libraries was performed on an Illumina NovaSeq with 2 x 150 bp paired-end reads. In the authors' own workflow: Demultiplexing of reads and collapsing into UMI-guided consensus sequences were performed with migec v1.2.7. Using mixcr v2.1.11, UMI consensuses were aligned to TRA and TRB V and J templates and then assembled into clonotypes. A clonotype was counted as expanded or contracted only when both edgeR and NoisET called the clonotype significant, with the noise models trained on biological replicates. For edgeR calls, a false discovery rate-adjusted p below 0.01 and a log2 fold-change threshold of 1 were applied. As an exploratory analysis of dynamics, PCA with hierarchical clustering was applied to max-normalized trajectories of the 1000 most abundant clonotypes. The CD4 or CD8 phenotype of responding clones was assigned using the separately sequenced CD4+ and CD8+ repertoires. The raw public data were reprocessed by TCRdb itself: fastp quality trimming at Q25, MiXCR clonotype calling, in-frame beta chains only. CDR3 protein duplicates are merged, each entry listing the most common genes and DNA. V and J calls and clone size were set by TCRdb, not the authors. Across this sample there are just under 150,000 distinct CDR3 sequences, with 6% to 7% seen only once. The ten most abundant clones make up 2% to 2.5% of the sample.

The receptor's source is an adult woman who had mild COVID-19 (a few samples of this study predate the infection). The sample titles of this study are shuffled in the database, so cell type and time point are left out; the donor was told from shared clones. Specimen: PBMCs or a T cell subset sorted from them (not recorded which). The rearranged segments are TRBV5-1 and TRBJ2-7, and 9 junctional nucleotides match TRBD2. The bases read TGCGCCAGCAGCTTGGGACTAGCGGTCTACGAGCAGTACTTC. Its protein product is CASSLGLAVYEQYF.